These T cell receptor beta chains were read from a single sample in a study of cytomegalovirus exposure and HLA in healthy donors. Method: immunoSEQ multiplex PCR; TCRdb's copy keeps in-frame clones and lacks some. The table has more than 85,000 clones, roughly 15% seen once; the top ten hold around 0.9%. Specimen: PBMCs. The source of these receptors is a female donor in good health and CMV-seronegative. Each CDR3 is given with its conserved first and last residue. Fields, in order: V gene, clone size, J gene, CDR3 protein. Clone size, where shown, is once, few, many, or a class for clones that have expanded.

>TRBV5-4|once|TRBJ2-5
CASSGGTGLAGGWETQYF
>TRBV11-3|.|TRBJ1-1
CASSPSKYDTEAFF
>TRBV11-2|few|TRBJ2-3
CASSLYGDTQYF
>TRBV19|.|TRBJ2-3
CASSMGPPTTTDTQYF
>TRBV25-1|.|TRBJ1-2
CASSETGYGYTF
>TRBV7-2|.|TRBJ1-1
CASSSRSGGEAFF
>TRBV27|few|TRBJ2-5
CASSLNRPASGSVETQYF
>TRBV19|few|TRBJ2-1
CASSIGDSLSYNEQFF
>TRBV7-2|.|TRBJ1-1
CASSLAPGQMNTEAFF
>TRBV6-5|few|TRBJ1-2
CASREGREDGYTF